These T cell receptor beta chains were read from a single sample in a study of shared clonotypes between healthy human individuals. Assay used: immunoSEQ multiplex PCR; TCRdb lists only in-frame clones, some missing. The table shows 1,500,000 or so clones, with more than 95% occurring only once. Material: naive CD4+ T cells sorted from blood. The receptors originated from a man aged 25-45 years in good health. The conserved cysteine and the conserved F or W are not part of the CDR3 here. Expanded clones are given a class, and other clones once, few, many or no size at all.

clone_size	v_call	j_call	cdr3_aa
-	TRBV18	TRBJ2-6	ASSPSVRANVLT
-	TRBV4-1	TRBJ1-2	ASSQEWARTAYGYT
-	TRBV28	TRBJ2-3	ASRGQGTADTQY
-	TRBV2	TRBJ2-6	ASSEARGTARSGANVLT
-	TRBV9	TRBJ2-1	ASSEGLKGRSSYNEQF
-	TRBV5-6	TRBJ2-1	ASSLETSGNDEQF
-	TRBV9	TRBJ2-7	ASSPTSGTYEQY
-	TRBV28	TRBJ1-2	ASSLSTGSHGYT
-	TRBV2	TRBJ2-1	ASSESLAADNEQF
-	TRBV10-3	TRBJ2-1	AITPSGGYNEQF
once	TRBV7-9	TRBJ1-5	ASSLAGQPQH
-	TRBV7-2	TRBJ2-5	ASRKAGEGRETQY
-	TRBV7-8	TRBJ1-2	ASSLEGGNYGYT
once	TRBV27	TRBJ2-1	ASSFRTGVSNEQF
-	TRBV2	TRBJ2-3	ASSDPGMSTDTQY
-	TRBV7-2	TRBJ2-3	ASRLGASGSTDTQY
once	TRBV10-3	TRBJ1-1	AISSPFQPEAF
-	TRBV7-7	TRBJ2-7	ASSTMTGSEQY
-	TRBV9	TRBJ1-4	ASSVDGTATAFNEKLF
-	TRBV11-2	TRBJ1-5	ASSSPRDRGYQPQH
-	TRBV5-1	TRBJ1-1	ASSFGGTEGAF
-	TRBV5-4	TRBJ2-3	ASSLYTDTQY
-	TRBV28	TRBJ1-5	ASSFRMLNQPQH
-	TRBV5-4	TRBJ1-4	ASSLKQGDEKLF
once	TRBV5-1	TRBJ2-7	ASSLGLAGGSLGYEQY
few	TRBV5-8	TRBJ2-7	ASSLGSGRDEQY
once	TRBV14	TRBJ1-2	ASSQRTDTNYGYT
-	TRBV7-2	TRBJ1-2	ASDGQNYGYT
-	TRBV5-1	TRBJ2-2	ASSLAVTGNTGELF
few	TRBV9	TRBJ2-1	ASSVNPHNEQF
-	TRBV19	TRBJ2-2	ASATPRTGELF
-	TRBV5-1	TRBJ1-1	ASSGKGVRSTEAF
-	TRBV30	TRBJ1-4	AWSEFGTGGGEKLF
-	TRBV5-1	TRBJ1-3	ASRPRGDSSGNTIY
-	TRBV29-1	TRBJ2-2	SVMGINTGELL
-	TRBV28	TRBJ2-7	ASRASGSHYEQY
-	TRBV6-1	TRBJ2-1	ASTGTGIYNEQF
once	TRBV10-3	TRBJ2-3	AISESVYPEYTDTQY
-	TRBV7-2	TRBJ2-2	ASSPRGAGELF
-	TRBV5-1	TRBJ2-3	ASRLSGRGFSDTQY
-	TRBV5-1	TRBJ2-7	ASSPTVTSSYEQY
-	TRBV5-1	TRBJ2-1	ASSRSGIPDNEQF
-	TRBV7-8	TRBJ2-7	ASSLLGQGYEQY
-	TRBV2	TRBJ2-1	ASSGREKDNEQF
-	TRBV18	TRBJ1-1	ASSILDREGTEAF
once	TRBV28	TRBJ2-1	ASSFWRTGEGF
-	TRBV5-4	TRBJ2-7	ASSLGQAPYEQY